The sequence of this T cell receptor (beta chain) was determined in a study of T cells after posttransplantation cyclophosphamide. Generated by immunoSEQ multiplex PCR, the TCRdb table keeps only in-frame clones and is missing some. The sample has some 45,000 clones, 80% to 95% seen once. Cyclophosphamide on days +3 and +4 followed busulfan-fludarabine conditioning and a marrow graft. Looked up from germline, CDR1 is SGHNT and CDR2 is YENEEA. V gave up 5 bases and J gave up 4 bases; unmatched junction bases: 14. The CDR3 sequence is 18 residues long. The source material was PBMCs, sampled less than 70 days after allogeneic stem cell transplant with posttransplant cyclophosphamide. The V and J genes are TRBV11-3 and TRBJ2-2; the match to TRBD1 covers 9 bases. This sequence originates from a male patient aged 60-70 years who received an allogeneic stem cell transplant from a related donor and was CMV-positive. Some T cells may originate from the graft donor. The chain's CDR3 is CASSLSVMGQGSTGELFF. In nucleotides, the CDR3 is TGTGCCAGCAGCCTCTCTGTCATGGGACAGGGTTCCACCGGGGAGCTGTTTTTT. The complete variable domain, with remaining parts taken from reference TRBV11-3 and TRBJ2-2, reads EAGVVQSPRYKIIEKKQPVAFWCNPISGHNTLYWYLQNLGQGPELLIRYENEEAVDDSQLPKDRFSAERLKGVDSTLKIQPAELGDSAVYLCASSLSVMGQGSTGELFFGEGSRLTVL.